This T cell receptor (beta chain) was retrieved from a study of tumor-infiltrating lymphocytes in localized non-small cell lung cancer. Profiled with immunoSEQ multiplex PCR; TCRdb holds only in-frame clones, not every one. Of around 17,000 clones in the sample, approximately 80% are singletons; the top ten hold about 9.4%. V lost 5 bases to trimming and J lost 2 bases; unmatched junction nucleotides: 9. Germline V gene lookup returns CDR1 MDHEN and CDR2 SYDVKM. This CDR3 has 16 residues. The sequenced sample consisted of uninvolved lung tissue not adjacent to the tumor. This chain uses TRBV28 with TRBJ2-3; 8 nucleotides agree with TRBD2. The sequence came from a human donor with non-small cell lung cancer. Here the CDR3 DNA reads TGTGCCAGCAGTGGCCGACTAGCGAGGGCCACAGATACGCAGTATTTT. Its translation: CASSGRLARATDTQYF.